This TCR beta chain stems from a study of blood T cell repertoires in COVID-19. The germline V gene has CDR1 LGHDT and CDR2 YNNKEL (reference sequence). Trimming pared 1 base from V and 6 bases from J, leaving 16 bases between. The CDR3 runs to 16 residues. The repertoire was sequenced with immunoSEQ multiplex PCR; TCRdb's copy has only in-frame clones and lacks some. The profile shows around 100,000 clones, 84% of them singletons. The chain couples TRBV3-1 (or the pseudogene TRBV3-2) to TRBJ2-1, with D possibly matching TRBD2 (5 bases). The specimen was peripheral blood. This TCR was sampled from a human donor in a cohort sampled during active COVID-19. Here the CDR3 reads CASSQVSGRRANEQFF. The CDR3 DNA sequence: TGTGCCAGCAGCCAAGTCTCGGGGAGAAGGGCCAATGAGCAGTTCTTC.